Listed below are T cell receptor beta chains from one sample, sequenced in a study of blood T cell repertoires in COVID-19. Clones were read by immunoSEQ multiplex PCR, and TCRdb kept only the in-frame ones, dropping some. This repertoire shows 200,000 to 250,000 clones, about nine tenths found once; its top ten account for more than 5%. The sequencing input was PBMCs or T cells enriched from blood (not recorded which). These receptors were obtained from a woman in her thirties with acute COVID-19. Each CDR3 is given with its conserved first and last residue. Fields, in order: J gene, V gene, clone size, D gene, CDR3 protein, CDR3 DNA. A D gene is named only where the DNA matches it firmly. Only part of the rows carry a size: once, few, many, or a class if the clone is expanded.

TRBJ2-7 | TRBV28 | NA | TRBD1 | CASSLGAAGGNEQYF | TGTGCCAGCAGTTTAGGGGCGGCAGGGGGTAACGAGCAGTACTTC
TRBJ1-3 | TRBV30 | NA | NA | CAWSGSGGGLGGNTIYF | TGTGCCTGGAGTGGGTCCGGGGGGGGGCTGGGTGGAAACACCATATATTTT
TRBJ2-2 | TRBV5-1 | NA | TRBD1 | CASSGPGQGNAGELFF | TGCGCCAGCAGCGGCCCGGGACAGGGGAACGCCGGGGAGCTGTTTTTT
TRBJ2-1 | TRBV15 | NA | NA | CATSREQATDEQFF | TGTGCCACCAGCAGAGAACAGGCCACGGATGAGCAGTTCTTC
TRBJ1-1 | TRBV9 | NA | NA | CASSVATATGGANTEAFF | TGTGCCAGCAGCGTAGCTACGGCGACGGGGGGCGCGAACACTGAAGCTTTCTTT
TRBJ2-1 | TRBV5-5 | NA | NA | CASSLAGGGVNEQFF | TGTGCCAGCAGCTTGGCCGGAGGGGGCGTCAATGAGCAGTTCTTC
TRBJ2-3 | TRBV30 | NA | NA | CAWSQGTDTQYF | TGTGCCTGGAGTCAGGGGACAGATACGCAGTATTTT
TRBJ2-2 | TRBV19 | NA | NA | CASSMAGATGELFF | TGTGCCAGTAGTATGGCAGGGGCGACCGGGGAGCTGTTTTTT
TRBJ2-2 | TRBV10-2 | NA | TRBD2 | CASRLAGANTGELFF | TGCGCCAGCAGGCTAGCGGGGGCGAACACCGGGGAGCTGTTTTTT
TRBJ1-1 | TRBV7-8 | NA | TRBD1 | CASSLANRGRNTEAFF | TGTGCCAGCAGCTTAGCGAACAGGGGCAGGAACACTGAAGCTTTCTTT
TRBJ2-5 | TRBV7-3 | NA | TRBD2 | CASSLTSGGGETQYF | TGTGCCAGCAGCTTGACTAGCGGGGGCGGCGAGACCCAGTACTTC
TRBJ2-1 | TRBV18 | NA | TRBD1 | CASSPTGGRNEQFF | TGTGCCAGCTCACCAACAGGGGGCCGGAATGAGCAGTTCTTC
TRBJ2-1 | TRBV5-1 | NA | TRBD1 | CASSLGPGQGGLNEQFF | TGCGCCAGCAGCTTGGGGCCGGGACAGGGGGGCTTAAATGAGCAGTTCTTC
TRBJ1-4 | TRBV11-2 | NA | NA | CASSLDPAGVRGKLFF | TGTGCCAGCAGCTTAGACCCAGCAGGGGTTCGCGGAAAACTGTTTTTT
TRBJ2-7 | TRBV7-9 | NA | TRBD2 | CASSLLTSDEQYF | TGTGCCAGCAGCCTGTTGACTAGCGACGAGCAGTACTTC
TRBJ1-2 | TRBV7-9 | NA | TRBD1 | CASSLVGTGYGYTF | TGTGCCAGCAGCTTAGTCGGGACAGGGTATGGCTACACCTTC
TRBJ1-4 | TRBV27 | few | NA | CASRRAGSNEKLFF | TGTGCCAGCAGACGTGCGGGGTCTAATGAAAAACTGTTTTTT
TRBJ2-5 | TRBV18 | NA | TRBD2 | CASSQLAGAYETQYF | TGTGCCAGCTCGCAACTAGCGGGAGCGTATGAGACCCAGTACTTC
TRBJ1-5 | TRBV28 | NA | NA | CASSLAGPEGNQPQHF | TGTGCCAGCAGTTTGGCGGGGCCAGAGGGCAATCAGCCCCAGCATTTT
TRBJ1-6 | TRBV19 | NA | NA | CASSTIDRLNSPLHF | TGTGCCAGTAGTACAATCGACAGGCTAAATTCACCCCTCCACTTT
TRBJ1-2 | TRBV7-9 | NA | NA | CASTPWGPSYGYTF | TGTGCCAGCACCCCATGGGGGCCGAGCTATGGCTACACCTTC
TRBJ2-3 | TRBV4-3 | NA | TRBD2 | CASSQAGGGRITDTQYF | TGCGCCAGCAGCCAAGCGGGGGGCGGGAGGATCACAGATACGCAGTATTTT
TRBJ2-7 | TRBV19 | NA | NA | CASSIPRSYEQYF | TGTGCCAGTAGTATCCCCAGGTCCTACGAGCAGTACTTC
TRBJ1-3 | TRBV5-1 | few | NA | CASSLDGSRSGNTIYF | TGCGCCAGCAGCTTGGATGGCTCCCGCTCTGGAAACACCATATATTTT